Shown below are 14 T cell receptor beta chains from a single sample sequenced in a study of blood T cell repertoires in COVID-19. The protocol was immunoSEQ multiplex PCR, while the TCRdb copy is restricted to in-frame clones and leaves out a portion. This sample carries 270,000 or so clones, about nine tenths of them seen once, and the ten largest clones take approximately 12%. The sample comprised peripheral blood. The source is a woman in her 30s with COVID-19, enrolled during active disease.

V and J are TRBV7-9 and TRBJ1-4; 8 nucleotides align to TRBD1. Germline loops: CDR1 SEHNR, CDR2 FQNEAQ (reference sequence). This CDR3 region has 15 residues. J lost 6 bases, V lost 5 bases, and 8 bases had no gene match. The DNA for the CDR3 is TGTGCCAGCAGCCCCAGGGGGCGAAGCTATGAAAAACTGTTTTTT. This encodes CASSPRGRSYEKLFF.

The chain recombines TRBV11-2 with TRBJ1-1; TRBD1 matches at 8 bases. This CDR3 is built from 15 residues. Looked up from germline, CDR1 is SGHAT and CDR2 is FQNNGV. Trimming cost V 6 bases and J 4 bases; bases outside gene matches: 10. In DNA, the CDR3 is TGTGCCAGCAGTTTCAACAGGGGGAGCAGCACTGAAGCTTTCTTT. This sequence encodes CASSFNRGSSTEAFF. Supplemented by reference TRBV11-2 and TRBJ1-1, the full variable domain reads EAGVAQSPRYKIIEKRQSVAFWCNPISGHATLYWYQQILGQGPKLLIQFQNNGVVDDSQLPKDRFSAERLKGVDSTLKIQPAKLEDSAVYLCASSFNRGSSTEAFFGQGTRLTVV.

The V gene is TRBV4-2, the J gene TRBJ2-5, with D perhaps TRBD2 (6 bases). The germline V gene encodes CDR1 LGHNA and CDR2 YNFKEQ. This CDR3 has 17 amino acids. The ends were cut back, 0 bases at V and 0 bases at J, with 14 bases in the middle. CDR3 coding DNA: TGTGCCAGCAGCCAAGATCCCACTAGCCCATACCAAGAGACCCAGTACTTC. This sequence encodes CASSQDPTSPYQETQYF.

The J gene is TRBJ1-5, the V gene TRBV19; TRBD1 matches at 7 bases. Germline V gives CDR1 LNHDA, CDR2 SQIVND (reference sequence). The V gene end was trimmed by 3 bases and the J gene end by 3 bases; junction bases not matched to a gene: 2. This CDR3 contains 14 residues. CDR3 sequence reads: CASSIRGYNQPQHF. CDR3 coding DNA: TGTGCCAGTAGTATCAGGGGGTACAATCAGCCCCAGCATTTT. Together with reference TRBV19 and TRBJ1-5, the CDR3 gives the full variable domain: DGGITQSPKYLFRKEGQNVTLSCEQNLNHDAMYWYRQDPGQGLRLIYYSQIVNDFQKGDIAEGYSVSREKKESFPLTVTSAQKNPTAFYLCASSIRGYNQPQHFGDGTRLSIL.

V and J are TRBV2 and TRBJ1-2; D gene ambiguous. Trimming stripped 3 bases from V and 0 bases from J, with 5 bases between. The CDR3 length is 13 residues. Germline values: CDR1 SNHLY, CDR2 FYNNEI. The CDR3 here is CASSDRSNYGYTF. CDR3 DNA: TGTGCCAGCAGTGACAGGTCTAACTATGGCTACACCTTC.

The chain links TRBV7-9 to TRBJ1-5; 9 bases agree with TRBD1. The germline CDR1 and CDR2 sequences are SEHNR and FQNEAQ (reference sequence). V was pared by 5 bases and J by 5 bases, with 1 base of the junction left unmatched. This CDR3 region has 13 residues. The CDR3 protein is CASSRDRDQPQHF. The CDR3 coding sequence is TGTGCCAGCAGCAGGGACAGGGATCAGCCCCAGCATTTT. Full variable domain (missing parts from reference TRBV7-9 and TRBJ1-5): DTGVSQNPRHKITKRGQNVTFRCDPISEHNRLYWYRQTLGQGPEFLTYFQNEAQLEKSRLLSDRFSAERPKGSFSTLEIQRTEQGDSAMYLCASSRDRDQPQHFGDGTRLSIL.

The chain recombines TRBV19 with TRBJ2-5; 8 positions match TRBD2. Trimming cost V 5 bases and J 3 bases; bases outside gene matches: 2. CDR3 length equals 13 residues. CDR1 LNHDA and CDR2 SQIVND come from the germline V gene (reference sequence). The CDR3: CASSLRGEETQYF. CDR3 DNA sequence: TGTGCCAGTAGTTTGCGGGGGGAAGAGACCCAGTACTTC. The full variable domain, its missing parts supplied by reference TRBV19 and TRBJ2-5, is DGGITQSPKYLFRKEGQNVTLSCEQNLNHDAMYWYRQDPGQGLRLIYYSQIVNDFQKGDIAEGYSVSREKKESFPLTVTSAQKNPTAFYLCASSLRGEETQYFGPGTRLLVL.

The rearrangement joins TRBV30 to TRBJ1-5; no clear D gene. Trimming pared 3 bases from V and 6 bases from J, leaving 12 bases between. The germline V gene has CDR1 GTSNPN and CDR2 SVGIG (reference sequence). The CDR3 length is 13 residues. The CDR3 DNA reads TGTGCCTGGAGCCTTACACGGGGTCAGCCCCAGCATTTT. Translation: CAWSLTRGQPQHF.

The chain has TRBV15 and TRBJ2-1, with 10 bases identical to TRBD2. The V gene end was trimmed by 7 bases and the J gene end by 4 bases; junction bases not matched to a gene: 10. The CDR3 loop spans 16 amino acids. Germline V gene lookup returns CDR1 LNHNV and CDR2 YYDKDF (reference sequence). The CDR3 bases are TGTGCCACCACGGGCAGCGGGGGGGAACGGTACAATGAGCAGTTCTTC. Protein sequence: CATTGSGGERYNEQFF.

The chain recombines TRBV6-6 with TRBJ1-2; 9 bases match TRBD1. The CDR3 covers 16 residues. Trimming at V came to 0 bases and at J to 4 bases, leaving 6 bases not matched to a gene. Germline values: CDR1 MNHNY, CDR2 SVGAGI (reference sequence). CDR3 residues: CASSYSRGQGFYGYTF. The CDR3 DNA reads as TGTGCCAGCAGTTACTCGAGGGGACAGGGATTCTATGGCTACACCTTC.

The chain uses TRBV18 and TRBJ2-7; 9 bases agree with TRBD1. This CDR3 is 17 amino acids long. Germline V lookup: CDR1 KGHSH, CDR2 LQKENI. Trimming removed 6 bases from V and 3 bases from J; junction bases left unmatched: 15. This CDR3 reads CASSPTGGLLNYYEQYF. The CDR3 DNA reads TGTGCCAGCTCGCCGACAGGGGGACTCTTAAATTACTACGAGCAGTACTTC.

The chain couples TRBV28 to TRBJ1-1; D uncertain. In germline, CDR1 is MDHEN, CDR2 SYDVKM. Trimming cost V 5 bases and J 8 bases, with 15 bases left between them. CDR3 length: 13 residues. As DNA, the CDR3 is TGTGCCAGCAGTAACGGAGGGATGCCGGAAGCTTTCTTT. This encodes CASSNGGMPEAFF. The full variable domain, rest sourced from reference TRBV28 and TRBJ1-1, is DVKVTQSSRYLVKRTGEKVFLECVQDMDHENMFWYRQDPGLGLRLIYFSYDVKMKEKGDIPEGYSVSREKKERFSLILESASTNQTSMYLCASSNGGMPEAFFGQGTRLTVV.

In its sample, this clone was seen a few times. This chain uses TRBV5-1 with TRBJ1-5; 7 bases fit TRBD1. Unmatched junction bases numbered 3, after V lost 0 bases and J lost 0 bases. The CDR3 covers 16 residues. The germline gives CDR1 SGHRS, CDR2 YFSETQ. The DNA for the CDR3 is TGCGCCAGCAGCTTGGGTGACAGGGATAGCAATCAGCCCCAGCATTTT. Its protein product is CASSLGDRDSNQPQHF.

The J gene is TRBJ2-7, the V gene TRBV5-6; D possibly corresponds to TRBD1 (5 bases). Trimming stripped 4 bases from V and 3 bases from J, with 11 bases between. The CDR3 sequence is 13 residues long. Looked up from germline, CDR1 is SGHDT and CDR2 is YYEEEE. The CDR3 coding sequence is TGTGCCAGCAGCATAAGACAGTACTACGAGCAGTACTTC. Amino acids: CASSIRQYYEQYF.